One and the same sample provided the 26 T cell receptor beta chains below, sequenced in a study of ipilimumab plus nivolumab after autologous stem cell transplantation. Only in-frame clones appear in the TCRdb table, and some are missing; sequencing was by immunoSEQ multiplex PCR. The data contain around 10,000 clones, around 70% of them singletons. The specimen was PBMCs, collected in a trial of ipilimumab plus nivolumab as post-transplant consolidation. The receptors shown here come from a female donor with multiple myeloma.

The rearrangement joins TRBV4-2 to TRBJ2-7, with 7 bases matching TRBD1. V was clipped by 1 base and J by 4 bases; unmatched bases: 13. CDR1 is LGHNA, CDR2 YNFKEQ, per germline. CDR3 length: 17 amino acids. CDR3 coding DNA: TGTGCCAGCAGCCAAGGTAGAGGGAGACAGGGTGGTTACGAGCAGTACTTC. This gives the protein CASSQGRGRQGGYEQYF.

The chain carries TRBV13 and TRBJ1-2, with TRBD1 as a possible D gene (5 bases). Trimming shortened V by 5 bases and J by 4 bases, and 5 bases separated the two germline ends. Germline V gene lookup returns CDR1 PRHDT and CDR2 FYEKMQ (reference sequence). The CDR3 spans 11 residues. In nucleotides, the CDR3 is TGTGCCAGCAGCGGGGGCTATGGCTACACCTTC. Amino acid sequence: CASSGGYGYTF.

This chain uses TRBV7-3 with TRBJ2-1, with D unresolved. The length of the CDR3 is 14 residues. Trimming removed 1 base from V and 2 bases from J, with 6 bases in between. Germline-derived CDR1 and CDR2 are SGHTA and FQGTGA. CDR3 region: CASSLSGAYNEQFF. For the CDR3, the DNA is TGTGCCAGCAGCTTAAGCGGAGCCTACAATGAGCAGTTCTTC.

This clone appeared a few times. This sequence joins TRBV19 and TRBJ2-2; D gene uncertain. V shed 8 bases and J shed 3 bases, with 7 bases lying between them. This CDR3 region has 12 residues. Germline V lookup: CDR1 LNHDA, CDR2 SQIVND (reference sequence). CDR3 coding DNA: TGTGCCAGTTACGCTGACACCGGGGAGCTGTTTTTT. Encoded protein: CASYADTGELFF.

CDR3 in DNA: TGTGCCAGCAGCGAGACTGTCACAGATACGCAGTATTTT. Amino acid sequence: CASSETVTDTQYF. This rearrangement joins TRBV13 to TRBJ2-3, with unresolved D. V lost 5 bases to trimming and J lost 2 bases, with 8 bases between them. The CDR3 length is 13 residues. Germline V gene data show CDR1 as PRHDT and CDR2 as FYEKMQ (reference sequence).

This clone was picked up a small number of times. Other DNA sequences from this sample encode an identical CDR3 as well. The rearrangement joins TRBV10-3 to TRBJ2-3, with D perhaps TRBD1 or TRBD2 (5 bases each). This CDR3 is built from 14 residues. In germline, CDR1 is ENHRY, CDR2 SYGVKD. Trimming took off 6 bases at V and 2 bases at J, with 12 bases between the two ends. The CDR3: CAIRTGTSTDTQYF. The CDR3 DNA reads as TGTGCCATCAGAACCGGGACCTCCACAGATACGCAGTATTTT.

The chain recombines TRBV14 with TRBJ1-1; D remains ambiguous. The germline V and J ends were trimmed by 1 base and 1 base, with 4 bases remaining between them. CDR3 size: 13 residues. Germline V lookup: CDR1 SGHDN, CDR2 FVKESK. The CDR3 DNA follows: TGTGCCAGCAGCCAAGGACAGAACACTGAAGCTTTCTTT. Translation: CASSQGQNTEAFF.

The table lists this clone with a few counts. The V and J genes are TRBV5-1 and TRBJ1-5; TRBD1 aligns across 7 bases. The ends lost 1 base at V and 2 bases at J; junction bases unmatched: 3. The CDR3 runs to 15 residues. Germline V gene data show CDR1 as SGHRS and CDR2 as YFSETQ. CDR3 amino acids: CASSLTGEGNQPQHF. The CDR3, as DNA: TGCGCCAGCAGCTTGACAGGGGAGGGCAATCAGCCCCAGCATTTT.

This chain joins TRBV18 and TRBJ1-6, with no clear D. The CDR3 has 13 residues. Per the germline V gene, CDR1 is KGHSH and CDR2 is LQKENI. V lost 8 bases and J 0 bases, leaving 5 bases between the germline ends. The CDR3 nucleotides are TGTGCCAGCAGAAACTCCTATAATTCACCCCTCCACTTT. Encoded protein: CASRNSYNSPLHF.

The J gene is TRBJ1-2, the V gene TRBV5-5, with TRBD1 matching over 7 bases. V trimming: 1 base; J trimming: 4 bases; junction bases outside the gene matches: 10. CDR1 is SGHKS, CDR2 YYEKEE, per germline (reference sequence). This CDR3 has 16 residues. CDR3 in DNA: TGTGCCAGCAGCTTGCAAGGGGGCGGTATTAGCTATGGCTACACCTTC. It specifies CASSLQGGGISYGYTF. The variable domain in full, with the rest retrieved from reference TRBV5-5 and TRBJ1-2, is DAGVTQSPTHLIKTRGQQVTLRCSPISGHKSVSWYQQVLGQGPQFIFQYYEKEERGRGNFPDRFSARQFPNYSSELNVNALLLGDSALYLCASSLQGGGISYGYTFGSGTRLTVV.

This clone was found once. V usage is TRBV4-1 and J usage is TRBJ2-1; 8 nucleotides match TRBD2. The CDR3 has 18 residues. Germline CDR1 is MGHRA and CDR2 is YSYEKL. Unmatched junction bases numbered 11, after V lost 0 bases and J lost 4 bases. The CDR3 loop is CASSQDPSLAEFYNEQFF. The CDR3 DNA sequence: TGCGCCAGCAGCCAAGATCCGTCACTAGCGGAATTTTACAATGAGCAGTTCTTC.

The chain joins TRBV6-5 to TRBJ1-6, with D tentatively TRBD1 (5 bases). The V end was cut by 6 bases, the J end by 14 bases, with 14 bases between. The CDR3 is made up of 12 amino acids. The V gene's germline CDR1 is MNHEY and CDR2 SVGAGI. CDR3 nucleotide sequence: TGTGCCAGCAGAGATACAGGTTTGGCCCTCCACTTT. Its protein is CASRDTGLALHF.

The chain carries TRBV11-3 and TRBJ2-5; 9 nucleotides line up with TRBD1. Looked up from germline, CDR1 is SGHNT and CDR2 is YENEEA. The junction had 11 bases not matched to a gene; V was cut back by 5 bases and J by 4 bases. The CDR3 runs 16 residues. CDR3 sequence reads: CASSPGTGLTGETQYF. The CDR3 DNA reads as TGTGCCAGCAGCCCTGGGACAGGGCTAACCGGAGAGACCCAGTACTTC.

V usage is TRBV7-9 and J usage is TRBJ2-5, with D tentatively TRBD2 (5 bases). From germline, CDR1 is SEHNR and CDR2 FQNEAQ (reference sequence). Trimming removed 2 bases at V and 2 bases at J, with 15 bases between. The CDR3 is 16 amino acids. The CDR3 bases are TGTGCCAGCAGCTTATTTTTGGACTTCAAACAAGAGACCCAGTACTTC. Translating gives CASSLFLDFKQETQYF.

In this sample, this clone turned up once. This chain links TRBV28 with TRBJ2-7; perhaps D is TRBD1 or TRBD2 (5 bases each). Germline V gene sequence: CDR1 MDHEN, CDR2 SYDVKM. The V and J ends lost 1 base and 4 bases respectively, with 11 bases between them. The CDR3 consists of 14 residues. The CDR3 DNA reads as TGTGCCAGCAGTTTATTGGGGGAGTCATACGAGCAGTACTTC. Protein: CASSLLGESYEQYF.

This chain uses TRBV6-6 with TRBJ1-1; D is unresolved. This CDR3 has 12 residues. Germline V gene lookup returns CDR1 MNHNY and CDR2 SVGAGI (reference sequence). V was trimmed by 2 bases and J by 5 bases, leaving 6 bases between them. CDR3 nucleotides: TGTGCCAGCAGTTACAAGGTAACTGAAGCTTTCTTT. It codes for CASSYKVTEAFF.

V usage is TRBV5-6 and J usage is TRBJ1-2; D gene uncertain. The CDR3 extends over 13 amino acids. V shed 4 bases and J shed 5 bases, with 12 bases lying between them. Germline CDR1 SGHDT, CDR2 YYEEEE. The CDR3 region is CASSPGLTYGYTF. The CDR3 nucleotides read TGTGCCAGCAGCCCAGGCCTCACTTATGGCTACACCTTC.

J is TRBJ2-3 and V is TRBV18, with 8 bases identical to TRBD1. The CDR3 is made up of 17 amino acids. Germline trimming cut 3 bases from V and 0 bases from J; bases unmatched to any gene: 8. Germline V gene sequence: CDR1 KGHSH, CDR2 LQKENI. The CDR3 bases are TGTGCCAGCTCACCGGCGCAAGGACAGGGAAGCACAGATACGCAGTATTTT. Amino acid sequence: CASSPAQGQGSTDTQYF. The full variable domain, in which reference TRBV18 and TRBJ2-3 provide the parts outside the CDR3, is NAGVMQNPRHLVRRRGQEARLRCSPMKGHSHVYWYRQLPEEGLKFMVYLQKENIIDESGMPKERFSAEFPKEGPSILRIQQVVRGDSAAYFCASSPAQGQGSTDTQYFGPGTRLTVL.

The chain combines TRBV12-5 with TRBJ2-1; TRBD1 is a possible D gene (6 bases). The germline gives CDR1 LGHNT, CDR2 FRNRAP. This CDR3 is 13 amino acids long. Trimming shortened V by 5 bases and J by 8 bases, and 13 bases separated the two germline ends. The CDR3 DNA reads TGTGCTAGTGGTCTCTGGGGGCCTGATGAGCAGTTCTTC. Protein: CASGLWGPDEQFF.

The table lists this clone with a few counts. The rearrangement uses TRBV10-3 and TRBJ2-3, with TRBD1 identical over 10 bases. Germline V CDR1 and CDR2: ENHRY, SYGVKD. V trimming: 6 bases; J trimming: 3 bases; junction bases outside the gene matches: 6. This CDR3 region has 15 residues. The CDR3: CAISESDRGTDTQYF. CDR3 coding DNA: TGTGCCATCAGCGAATCGGACAGGGGGACAGATACGCAGTATTTT.

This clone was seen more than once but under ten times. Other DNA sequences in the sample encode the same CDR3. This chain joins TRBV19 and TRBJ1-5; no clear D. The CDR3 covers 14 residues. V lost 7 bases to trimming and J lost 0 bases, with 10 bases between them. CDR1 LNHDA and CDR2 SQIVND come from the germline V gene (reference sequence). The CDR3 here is CASTGVTSNQPQHF. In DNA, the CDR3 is TGTGCCAGTACCGGAGTTACTAGCAATCAGCCCCAGCATTTT.

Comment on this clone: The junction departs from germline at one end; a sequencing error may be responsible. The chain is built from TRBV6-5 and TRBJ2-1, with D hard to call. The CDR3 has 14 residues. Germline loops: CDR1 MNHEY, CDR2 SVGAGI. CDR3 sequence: CASNYRASINEQFF. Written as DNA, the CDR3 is TGTGCCAGCAATTACCGGGCCAGTATCAATGAGCAGTTCTTC.

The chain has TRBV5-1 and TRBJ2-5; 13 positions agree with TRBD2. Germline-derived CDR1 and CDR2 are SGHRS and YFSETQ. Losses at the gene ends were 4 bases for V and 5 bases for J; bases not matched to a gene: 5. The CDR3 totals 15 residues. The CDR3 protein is CASSTGTSGMETQYF. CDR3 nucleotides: TGCGCCAGCAGCACTGGGACTAGCGGGATGGAGACCCAGTACTTC.

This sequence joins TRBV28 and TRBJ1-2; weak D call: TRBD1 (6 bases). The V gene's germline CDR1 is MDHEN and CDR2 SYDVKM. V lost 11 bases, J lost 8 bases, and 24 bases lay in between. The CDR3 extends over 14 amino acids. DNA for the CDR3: TGTGCCGAGGCCCCTACACAGGGAGGAAGGGGCTACACCTTC. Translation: CAEAPTQGGRGYTF.

The CDR3 DNA reads TGTGCCAGCATTGAGAACACTGAAGCTTTCTTT. Translating it yields CASIENTEAFF. The chain uses TRBV25-1 and TRBJ1-1, with no clear D. Germline CDR1 reads MGHDK; CDR2 reads SYGVNS. The ends were cut back, 7 bases at V and 1 base at J, with 4 bases in the middle. The CDR3 runs 11 residues.

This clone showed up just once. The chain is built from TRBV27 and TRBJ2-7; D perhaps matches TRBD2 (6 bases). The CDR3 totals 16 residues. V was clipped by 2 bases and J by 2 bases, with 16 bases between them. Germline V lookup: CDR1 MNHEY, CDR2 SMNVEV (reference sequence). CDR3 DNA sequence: TGTGCCAGCAGTTTAGAGGTTGGGGGGTGGCCCTACGAGCAGTACTTC. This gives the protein CASSLEVGGWPYEQYF.